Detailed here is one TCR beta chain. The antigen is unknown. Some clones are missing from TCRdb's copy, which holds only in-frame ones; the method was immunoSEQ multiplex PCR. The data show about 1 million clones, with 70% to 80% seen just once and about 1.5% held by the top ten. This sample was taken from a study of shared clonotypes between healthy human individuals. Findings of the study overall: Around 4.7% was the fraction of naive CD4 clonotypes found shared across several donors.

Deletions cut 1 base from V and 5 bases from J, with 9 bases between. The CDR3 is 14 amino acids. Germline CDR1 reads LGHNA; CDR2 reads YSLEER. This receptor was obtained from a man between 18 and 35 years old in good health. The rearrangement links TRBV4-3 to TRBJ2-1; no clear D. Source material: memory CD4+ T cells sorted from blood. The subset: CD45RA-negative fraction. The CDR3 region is CASSQAGRDNEQFF. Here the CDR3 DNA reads TGCGCCAGCAGCCAAGCGGGCCGCGACAATGAGCAGTTCTTC.